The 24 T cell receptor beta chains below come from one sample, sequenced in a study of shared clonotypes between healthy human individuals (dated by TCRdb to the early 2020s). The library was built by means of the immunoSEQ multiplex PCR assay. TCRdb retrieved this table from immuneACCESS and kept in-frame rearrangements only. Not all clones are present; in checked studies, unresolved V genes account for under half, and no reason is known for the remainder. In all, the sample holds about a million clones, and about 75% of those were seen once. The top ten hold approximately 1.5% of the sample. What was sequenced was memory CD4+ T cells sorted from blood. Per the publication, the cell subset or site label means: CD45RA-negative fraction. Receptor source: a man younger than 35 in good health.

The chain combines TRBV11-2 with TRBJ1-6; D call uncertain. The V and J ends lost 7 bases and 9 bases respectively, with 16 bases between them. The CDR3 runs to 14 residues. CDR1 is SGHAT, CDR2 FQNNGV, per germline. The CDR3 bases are TGTGCCAGCACCTTTACGAACAATGCTTCACCCCTCCACTTT. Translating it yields CASTFTNNASPLHF.

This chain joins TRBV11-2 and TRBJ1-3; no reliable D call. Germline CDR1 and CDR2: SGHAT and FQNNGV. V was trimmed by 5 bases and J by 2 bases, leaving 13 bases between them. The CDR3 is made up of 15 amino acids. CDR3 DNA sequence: TGTGCCAGCAGCCGATCCCTAGGTACTGGAAACACCATATATTTT. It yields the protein CASSRSLGTGNTIYF. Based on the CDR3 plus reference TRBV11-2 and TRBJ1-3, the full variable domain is EAGVAQSPRYKIIEKRQSVAFWCNPISGHATLYWYQQILGQGPKLLIQFQNNGVVDDSQLPKDRFSAERLKGVDSTLKIQPAKLEDSAVYLCASSRSLGTGNTIYFGEGSWLTVV.

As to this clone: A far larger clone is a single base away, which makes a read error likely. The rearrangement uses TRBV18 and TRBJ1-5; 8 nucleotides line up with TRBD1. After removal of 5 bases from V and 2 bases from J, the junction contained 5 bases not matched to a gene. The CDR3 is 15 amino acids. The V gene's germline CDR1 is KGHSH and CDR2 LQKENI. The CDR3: CASSADRGGNQPQHF. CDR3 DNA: TGTGCCAGCTCAGCCGACAGGGGCGGCAATCAGCCCCAGCATTTT.

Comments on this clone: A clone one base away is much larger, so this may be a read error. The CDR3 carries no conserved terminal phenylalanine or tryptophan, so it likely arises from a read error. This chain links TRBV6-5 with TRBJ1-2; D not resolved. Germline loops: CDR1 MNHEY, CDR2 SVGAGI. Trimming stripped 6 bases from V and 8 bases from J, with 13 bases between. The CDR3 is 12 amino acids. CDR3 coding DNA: TGTGCCAGCAGGATCGAGGGTCTGGGCTACACCATC. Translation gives CASRIEGLGYTI.

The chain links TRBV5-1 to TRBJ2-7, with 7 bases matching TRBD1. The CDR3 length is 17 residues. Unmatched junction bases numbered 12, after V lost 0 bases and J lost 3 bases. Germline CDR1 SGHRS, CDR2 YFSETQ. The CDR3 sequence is CASSLGQGANVLYEQYF. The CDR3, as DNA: TGCGCCAGCAGCTTGGGACAGGGCGCAAATGTCCTCTACGAGCAGTACTTC.

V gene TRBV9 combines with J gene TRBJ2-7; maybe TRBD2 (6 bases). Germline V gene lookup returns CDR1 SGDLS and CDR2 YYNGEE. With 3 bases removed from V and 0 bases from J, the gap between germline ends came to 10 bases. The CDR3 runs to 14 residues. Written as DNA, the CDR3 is TGTGCCAGCAGCGGGGACTTGCGCTCCTACGAGCAGTACTTC. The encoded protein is CASSGDLRSYEQYF.

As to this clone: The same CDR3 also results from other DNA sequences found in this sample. CDR3 sequence: CASSPGQGETQYF. CDR3 sequence (DNA): TGCGCCAGCAGCCCGGGACAGGGGGAGACCCAGTACTTC. The chain employs TRBV5-1 and TRBJ2-5; the match to TRBD1 covers 10 bases. V dropped 4 bases and J dropped 5; count of bases not matched to a gene: 2. CDR1 SGHRS and CDR2 YFSETQ come from the germline V gene. This CDR3 is 13 amino acids long.

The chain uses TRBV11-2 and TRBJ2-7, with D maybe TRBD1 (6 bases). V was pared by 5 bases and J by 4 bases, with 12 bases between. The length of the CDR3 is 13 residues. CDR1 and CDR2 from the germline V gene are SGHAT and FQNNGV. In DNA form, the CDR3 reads TGTGCCAGCAGCACTCAACAGGGATACGAGCAGTACTTC. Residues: CASSTQQGYEQYF.

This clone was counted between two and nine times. The DNA for the CDR3 is TGCGCCAGCAGCCCCTTCGGGCAGGGGTCGGGAACTGAAGCTTTCTTT. It specifies CASSPFGQGSGTEAFF. This chain links TRBV4-1 with TRBJ1-1, with D possibly matching TRBD1 (6 bases). Germline lookup yields CDR1 MGHRA and CDR2 YSYEKL. CDR3 size: 16 residues. The V end lost 4 bases, the J end lost 5 bases, and 20 bases lay between the germline ends.

The CDR3 coding sequence is TGTGCCAGCAGTCCAACAGGAGTTTATGGCTACACCTTC. The encoded protein is CASSPTGVYGYTF. The rearrangement links TRBV28 to TRBJ1-2, with D tentatively TRBD1 (5 bases). Trimming pared 5 bases from V and 5 bases from J, leaving 12 bases between. Germline CDR1 MDHEN, CDR2 SYDVKM. The CDR3 is 13 amino acids.

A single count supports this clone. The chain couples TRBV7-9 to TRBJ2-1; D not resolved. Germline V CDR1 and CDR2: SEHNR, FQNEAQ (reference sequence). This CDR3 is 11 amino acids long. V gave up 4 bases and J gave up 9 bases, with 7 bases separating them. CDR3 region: CASSYPVEQFF. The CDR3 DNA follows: TGTGCCAGCAGCTACCCTGTTGAGCAGTTCTTC.

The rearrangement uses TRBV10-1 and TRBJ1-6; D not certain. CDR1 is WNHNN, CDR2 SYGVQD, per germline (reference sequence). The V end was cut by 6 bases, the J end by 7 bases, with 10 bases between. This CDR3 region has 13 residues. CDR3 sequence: CASRADVNSPLHF. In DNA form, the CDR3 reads TGCGCCAGCAGAGCGGACGTGAATTCACCCCTCCACTTT.

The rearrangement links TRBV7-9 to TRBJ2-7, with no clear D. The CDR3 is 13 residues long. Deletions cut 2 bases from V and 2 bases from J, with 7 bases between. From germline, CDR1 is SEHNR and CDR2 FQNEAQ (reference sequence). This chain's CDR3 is CASSLWLPYEQYF. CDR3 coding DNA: TGTGCCAGCAGCTTATGGCTGCCCTACGAGCAGTACTTC.

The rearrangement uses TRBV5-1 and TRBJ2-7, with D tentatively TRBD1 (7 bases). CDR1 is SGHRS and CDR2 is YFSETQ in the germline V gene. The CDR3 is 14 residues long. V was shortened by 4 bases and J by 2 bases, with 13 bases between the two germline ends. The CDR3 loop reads CASSGGDSPYEQYF. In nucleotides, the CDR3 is TGCGCCAGCAGCGGCGGGGACAGCCCCTACGAGCAGTACTTC. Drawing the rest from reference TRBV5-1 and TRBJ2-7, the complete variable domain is KAGVTQTPRYLIKTRGQQVTLSCSPISGHRSVSWYQQTPGQGLQFLFEYFSETQRNKGNFPGRFSGRQFSNSRSEMNVSTLELGDSALYLCASSGGDSPYEQYFGPGTRLTVT.

The CDR3 here is CASSDPGTSKADTQYF. For the CDR3, the DNA is TGCGCCAGCAGTGACCCCGGGACTAGCAAAGCAGATACGCAGTATTTT. V usage is TRBV10-2 and J usage is TRBJ2-3; TRBD2 agrees at 9 bases. CDR3 size: 16 residues. Germline V lookup: CDR1 WSHSY, CDR2 SAAADI. The ends lost 3 bases at V and 4 bases at J; junction bases unmatched: 8.

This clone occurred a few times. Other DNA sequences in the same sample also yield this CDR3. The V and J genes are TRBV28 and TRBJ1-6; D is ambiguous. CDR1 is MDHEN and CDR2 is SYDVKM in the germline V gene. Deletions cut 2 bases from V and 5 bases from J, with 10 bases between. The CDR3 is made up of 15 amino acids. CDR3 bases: TGTGCCAGCAGTTTACTGGACGGGAATAATTCACCCCTCCACTTT. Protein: CASSLLDGNNSPLHF.

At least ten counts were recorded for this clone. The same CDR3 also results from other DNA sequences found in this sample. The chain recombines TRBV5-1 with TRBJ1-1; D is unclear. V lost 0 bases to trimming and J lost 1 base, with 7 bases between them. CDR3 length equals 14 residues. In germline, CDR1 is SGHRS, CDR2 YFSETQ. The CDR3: CASSLALGNTEAFF. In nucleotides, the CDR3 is TGCGCCAGCAGCTTGGCCCTTGGGAACACTGAAGCTTTCTTT. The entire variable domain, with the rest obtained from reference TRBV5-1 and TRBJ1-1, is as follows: KAGVTQTPRYLIKTRGQQVTLSCSPISGHRSVSWYQQTPGQGLQFLFEYFSETQRNKGNFPGRFSGRQFSNSRSEMNVSTLELGDSALYLCASSLALGNTEAFFGQGTRLTVV.

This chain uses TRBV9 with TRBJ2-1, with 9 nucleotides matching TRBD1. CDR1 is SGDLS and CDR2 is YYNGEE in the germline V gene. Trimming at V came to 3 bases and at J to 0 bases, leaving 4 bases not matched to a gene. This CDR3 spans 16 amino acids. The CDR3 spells CASSAGQGSSYNEQFF. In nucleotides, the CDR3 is TGTGCCAGCAGCGCTGGACAGGGGAGCTCCTACAATGAGCAGTTCTTC. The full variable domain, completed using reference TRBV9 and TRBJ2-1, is DSGVTQTPKHLITATGQRVTLRCSPRSGDLSVYWYQQSLDQGLQFLIQYYNGEERAKGNILERFSAQQFPDLHSELNLSSLELGDSALYFCASSAGQGSSYNEQFFGPGTRLTVL.

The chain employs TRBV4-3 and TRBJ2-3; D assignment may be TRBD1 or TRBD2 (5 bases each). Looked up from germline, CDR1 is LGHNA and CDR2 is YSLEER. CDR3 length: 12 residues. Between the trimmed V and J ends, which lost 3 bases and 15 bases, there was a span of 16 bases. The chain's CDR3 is CASSQGEGPPYF. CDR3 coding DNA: TGCGCCAGCAGCCAGGGAGAGGGACCCCCATATTTT.

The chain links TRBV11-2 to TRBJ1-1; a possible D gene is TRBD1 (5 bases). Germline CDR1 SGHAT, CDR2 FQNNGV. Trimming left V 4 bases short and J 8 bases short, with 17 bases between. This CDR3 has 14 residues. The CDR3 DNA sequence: TGTGCCAGCAGCTATTGGGGTCGAGGGGCCGAAGCTTTCTTT. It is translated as CASSYWGRGAEAFF.

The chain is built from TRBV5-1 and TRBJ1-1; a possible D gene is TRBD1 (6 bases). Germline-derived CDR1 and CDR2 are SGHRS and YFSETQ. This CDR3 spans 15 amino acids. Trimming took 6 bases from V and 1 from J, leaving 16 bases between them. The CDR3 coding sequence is TGCGCCAGCATTACCCAAGCGGGGGCGAACACTGAAGCTTTCTTT. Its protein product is CASITQAGANTEAFF.

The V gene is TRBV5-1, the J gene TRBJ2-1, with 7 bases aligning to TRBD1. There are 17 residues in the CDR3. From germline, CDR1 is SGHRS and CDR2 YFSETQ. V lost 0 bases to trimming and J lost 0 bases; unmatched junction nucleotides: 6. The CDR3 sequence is CASSLESTGSSYNEQFF. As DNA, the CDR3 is TGCGCCAGCAGCTTGGAGTCGACAGGGAGCTCCTACAATGAGCAGTTCTTC.

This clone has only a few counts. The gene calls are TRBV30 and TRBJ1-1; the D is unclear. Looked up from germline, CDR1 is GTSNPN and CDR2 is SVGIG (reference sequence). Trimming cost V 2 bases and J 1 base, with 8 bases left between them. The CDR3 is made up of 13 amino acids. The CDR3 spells CAWSLTPNTEAFF. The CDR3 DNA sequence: TGTGCCTGGAGTCTTACACCGAACACTGAAGCTTTCTTT.

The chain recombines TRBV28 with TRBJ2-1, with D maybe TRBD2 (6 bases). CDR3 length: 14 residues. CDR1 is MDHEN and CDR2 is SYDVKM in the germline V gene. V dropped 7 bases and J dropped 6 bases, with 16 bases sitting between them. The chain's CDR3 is CASNEGGRANEQFF. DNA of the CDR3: TGTGCCAGCAATGAGGGAGGCCGGGCCAATGAGCAGTTCTTC.